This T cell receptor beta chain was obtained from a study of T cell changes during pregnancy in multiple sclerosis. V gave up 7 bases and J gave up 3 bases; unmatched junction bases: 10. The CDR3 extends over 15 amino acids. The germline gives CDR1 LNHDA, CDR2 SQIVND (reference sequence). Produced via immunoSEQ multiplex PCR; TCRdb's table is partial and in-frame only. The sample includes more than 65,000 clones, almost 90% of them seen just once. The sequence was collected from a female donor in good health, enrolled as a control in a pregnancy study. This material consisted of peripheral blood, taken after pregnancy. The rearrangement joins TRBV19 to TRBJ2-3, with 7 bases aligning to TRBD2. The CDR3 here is CASTRGAGLTDTQYF. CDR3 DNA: TGTGCCAGTACCCGAGGAGCGGGGTTAACAGATACGCAGTATTTT.